This TCR beta chain was sequenced during a study of shared clonotypes between healthy human individuals. CD45RO-negative cells were positively selected for CCR7, leaving out terminally differentiated effector memory CD45RA+ cells. Those who donated were healthy HIV-negative adults, with no recent acute infections or vaccinations reported. The germline gives CDR1 SGHAT, CDR2 FQNNGV. V was trimmed by 5 bases and J by 1 base, leaving 9 bases between them. This CDR3 has 13 residues. The test was conducted at deep level. The data were produced by immunoSEQ multiplex PCR, yet TCRdb's version contains in-frame clones alone and is incomplete. Of 2 million or so clones listed, less than 95% are singletons. In regard to this clone: Other DNA sequences in the same sample also yield this CDR3.

The sequence derives from a young man in good health. Sequenced material: naive CD8+ T cells sorted from blood. The chain joins TRBV11-2 to TRBJ2-7; D uncertain. The CDR3 sequence: CASSLRSSYEQYF. The CDR3 DNA sequence: TGTGCCAGCAGCCTCAGGAGTTCCTACGAGCAGTACTTC.